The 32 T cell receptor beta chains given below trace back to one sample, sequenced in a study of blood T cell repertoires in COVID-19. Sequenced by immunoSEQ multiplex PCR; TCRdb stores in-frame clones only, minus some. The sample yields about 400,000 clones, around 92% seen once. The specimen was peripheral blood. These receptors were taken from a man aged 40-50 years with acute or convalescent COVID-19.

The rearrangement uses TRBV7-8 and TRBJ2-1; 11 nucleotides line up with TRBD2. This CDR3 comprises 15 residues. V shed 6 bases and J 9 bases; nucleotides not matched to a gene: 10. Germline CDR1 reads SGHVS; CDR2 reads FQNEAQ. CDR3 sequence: CASRSTSGIKVEQFF. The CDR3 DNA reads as TGTGCCAGCAGATCGACTAGCGGGATAAAGGTTGAGCAGTTCTTC. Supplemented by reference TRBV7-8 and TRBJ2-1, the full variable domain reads GAGVSQSPRYKVAKRGQDVALRCDPISGHVSLFWYQQALGQGPEFLTYFQNEAQLDKSGLPSDRFFAERPEGSVSTLKIQRTQQEDSAVYLCASRSTSGIKVEQFFGPGTRLTVL.

Written as DNA, the CDR3 is TGTGCCAGCAGCTTAGCCACCCCTAGTGAAGCTTTCTTT. It yields the protein CASSLATPSEAFF. The chain couples TRBV7-9 to TRBJ1-1; D remains unclear. V was trimmed by 0 bases and J by 7 bases, leaving 9 bases between them. The CDR3 runs to 13 residues. Germline V gene data show CDR1 as SEHNR and CDR2 as FQNEAQ (reference sequence).

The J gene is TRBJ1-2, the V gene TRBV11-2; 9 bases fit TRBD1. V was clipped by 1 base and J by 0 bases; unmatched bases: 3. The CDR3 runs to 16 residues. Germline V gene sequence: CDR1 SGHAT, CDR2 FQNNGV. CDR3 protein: CASSLGTGASNYGYTF. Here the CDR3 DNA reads TGTGCCAGCAGCTTAGGGACAGGGGCGTCTAACTATGGCTACACCTTC.

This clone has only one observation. The CDR3 loop reads CASLGGATEAFF. CDR3 in DNA: TGTGCCAGCCTGGGGGGGGCCACTGAAGCTTTCTTT. V gene TRBV6-5 combines with J gene TRBJ1-1; D may be TRBD1 (6 bases). Germline lookup yields CDR1 MNHEY and CDR2 SVGAGI. Trimming removed 8 bases from V and 4 bases from J, with 11 bases in between. This CDR3 contains 12 residues.

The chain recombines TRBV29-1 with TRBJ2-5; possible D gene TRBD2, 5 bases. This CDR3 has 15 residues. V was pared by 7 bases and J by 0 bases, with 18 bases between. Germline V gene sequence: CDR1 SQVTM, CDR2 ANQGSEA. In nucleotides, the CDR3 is TGCAGCGCGCAAGACCCACGGGGAAACCAAGAGACCCAGTACTTC. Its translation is CSAQDPRGNQETQYF.

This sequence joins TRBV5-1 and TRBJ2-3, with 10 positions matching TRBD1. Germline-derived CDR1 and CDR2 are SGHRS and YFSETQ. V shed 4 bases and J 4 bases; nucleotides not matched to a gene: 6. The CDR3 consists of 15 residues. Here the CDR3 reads CASSPGTGDADTQYF. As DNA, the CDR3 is TGCGCCAGCAGCCCCGGGACAGGGGATGCAGATACGCAGTATTTT.

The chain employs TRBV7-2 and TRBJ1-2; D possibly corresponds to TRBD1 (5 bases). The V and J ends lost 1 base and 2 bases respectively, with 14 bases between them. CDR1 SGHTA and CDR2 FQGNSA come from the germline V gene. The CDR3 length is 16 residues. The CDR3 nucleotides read TGTGCCAGCAGCTTAGGTCGCAGGGTAGGGAACTATGGCTACACCTTC. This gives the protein CASSLGRRVGNYGYTF. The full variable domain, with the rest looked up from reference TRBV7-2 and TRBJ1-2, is GAGVSQSPSNKVTEKGKDVELRCDPISGHTALYWYRQSLGQGLEFLIYFQGNSAPDKSGLPSDRFSAERTGGSVSTLTIQRTQQEDSAVYLCASSLGRRVGNYGYTFGSGTRLTVV.

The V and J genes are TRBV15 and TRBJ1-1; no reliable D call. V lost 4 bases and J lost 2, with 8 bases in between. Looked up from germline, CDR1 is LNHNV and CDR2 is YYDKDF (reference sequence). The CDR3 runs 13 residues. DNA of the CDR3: TGTGCCACCAGCAATCAGATCAACACTGAAGCTTTCTTT. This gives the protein CATSNQINTEAFF.

CDR3 sequence: CASSSYGTGRLNEKLFF. The CDR3 DNA sequence: TGTGCCAGCAGCTCGTACGGGACAGGGCGGCTGAATGAAAAACTGTTTTTT. The rearrangement links TRBV5-6 to TRBJ1-4, with 9 bases aligning to TRBD1. Looked up from germline, CDR1 is SGHDT and CDR2 is YYEEEE. The CDR3 consists of 17 residues. Trimming cost V 3 bases and J 5 bases; bases outside gene matches: 11. The entire variable domain, with the rest obtained from reference TRBV5-6 and TRBJ1-4, is as follows: DAGVTQSPTHLIKTRGQQVTLRCSPKSGHDTVSWYQQALGQGPQFIFQYYEEEERQRGNFPDRFSGHQFPNYSSELNVNALLLGDSALYLCASSSYGTGRLNEKLFFGSGTQLSVL.

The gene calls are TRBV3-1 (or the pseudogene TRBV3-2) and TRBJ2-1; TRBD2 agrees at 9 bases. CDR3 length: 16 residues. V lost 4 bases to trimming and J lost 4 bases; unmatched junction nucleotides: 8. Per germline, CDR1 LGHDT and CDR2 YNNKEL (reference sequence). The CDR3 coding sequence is TGTGCCAGCAGCCGACTAGCGGCGCCCCCATACAATGAGCAGTTCTTC. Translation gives CASSRLAAPPYNEQFF.

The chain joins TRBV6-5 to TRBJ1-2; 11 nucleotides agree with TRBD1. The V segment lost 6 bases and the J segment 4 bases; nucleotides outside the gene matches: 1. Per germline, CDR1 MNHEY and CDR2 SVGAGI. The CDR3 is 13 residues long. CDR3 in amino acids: CASRGTGGYGYTF. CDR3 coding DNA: TGTGCCAGCAGAGGGACAGGGGGCTATGGCTACACCTTC.

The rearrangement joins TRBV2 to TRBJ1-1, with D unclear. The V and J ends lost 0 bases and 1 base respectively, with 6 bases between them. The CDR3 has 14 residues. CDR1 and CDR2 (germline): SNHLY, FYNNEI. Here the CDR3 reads CASSEARRNTEAFF. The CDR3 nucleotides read TGTGCCAGCAGTGAAGCTAGGAGGAACACTGAAGCTTTCTTT.

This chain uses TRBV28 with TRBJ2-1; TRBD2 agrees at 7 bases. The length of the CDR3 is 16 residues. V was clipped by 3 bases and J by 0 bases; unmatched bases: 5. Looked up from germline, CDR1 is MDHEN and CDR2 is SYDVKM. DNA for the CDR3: TGTGCCAGCAGTTTGATATCGGGGGGCTCCTACAATGAGCAGTTCTTC. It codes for CASSLISGGSYNEQFF.

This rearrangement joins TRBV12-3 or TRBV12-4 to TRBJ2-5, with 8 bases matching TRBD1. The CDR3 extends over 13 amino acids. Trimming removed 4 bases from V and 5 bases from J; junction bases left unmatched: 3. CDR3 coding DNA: TGTGCCAGCAGTTCCTACAGGGGGGAGACCCAGTACTTC. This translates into CASSSYRGETQYF.

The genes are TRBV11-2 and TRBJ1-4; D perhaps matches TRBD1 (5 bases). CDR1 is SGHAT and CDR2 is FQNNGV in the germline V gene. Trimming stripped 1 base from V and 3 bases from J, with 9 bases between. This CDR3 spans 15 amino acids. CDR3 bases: TGTGCCAGCAGCTTAGCCGGGGGACCTAATGAAAAACTGTTTTTT. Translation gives CASSLAGGPNEKLFF.

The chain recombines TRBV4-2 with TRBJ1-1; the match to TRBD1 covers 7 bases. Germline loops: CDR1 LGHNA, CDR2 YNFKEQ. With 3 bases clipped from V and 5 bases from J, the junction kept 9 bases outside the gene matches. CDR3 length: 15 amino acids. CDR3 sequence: CASSHRPDRATEAFF. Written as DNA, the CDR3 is TGTGCCAGCAGCCACCGACCCGACAGGGCGACTGAAGCTTTCTTT.

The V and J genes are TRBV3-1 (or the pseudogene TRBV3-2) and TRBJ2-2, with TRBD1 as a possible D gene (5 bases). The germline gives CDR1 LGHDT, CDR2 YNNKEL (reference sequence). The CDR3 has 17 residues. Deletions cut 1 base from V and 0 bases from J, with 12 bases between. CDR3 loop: CASSQGFEQANTGELFF. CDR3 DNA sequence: TGTGCCAGCAGCCAAGGATTTGAACAGGCGAACACCGGGGAGCTGTTTTTT.

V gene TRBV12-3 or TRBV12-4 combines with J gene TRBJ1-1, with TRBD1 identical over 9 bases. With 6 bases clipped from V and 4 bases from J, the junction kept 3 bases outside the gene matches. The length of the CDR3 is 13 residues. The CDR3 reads CASRTGGGTEAFF. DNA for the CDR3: TGTGCCAGCAGGACAGGGGGAGGCACTGAAGCTTTCTTT.

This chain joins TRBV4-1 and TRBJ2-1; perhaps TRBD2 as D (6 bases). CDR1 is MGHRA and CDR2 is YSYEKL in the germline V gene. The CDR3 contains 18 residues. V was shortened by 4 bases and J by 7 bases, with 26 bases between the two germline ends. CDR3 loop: CASSPTRLSSYGGNEQFF. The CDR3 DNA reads TGCGCCAGCAGCCCTACAAGGTTGTCGAGCTACGGAGGGAATGAGCAGTTCTTC.

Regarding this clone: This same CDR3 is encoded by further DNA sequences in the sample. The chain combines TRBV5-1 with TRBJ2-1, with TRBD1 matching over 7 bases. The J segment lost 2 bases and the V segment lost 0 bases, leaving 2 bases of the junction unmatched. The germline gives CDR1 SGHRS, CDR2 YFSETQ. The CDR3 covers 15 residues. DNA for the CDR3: TGCGCCAGCAGCTTGGGACAGGGACCCTACAATGAGCAGTTCTTC. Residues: CASSLGQGPYNEQFF.

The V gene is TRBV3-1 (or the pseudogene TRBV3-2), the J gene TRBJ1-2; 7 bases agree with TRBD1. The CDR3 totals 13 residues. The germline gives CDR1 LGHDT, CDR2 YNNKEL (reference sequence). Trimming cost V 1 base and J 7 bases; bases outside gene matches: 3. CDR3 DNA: TGTGCCAGCAGCCAAGGGGACAGAGGTGGCTACACCTTC. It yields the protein CASSQGDRGGYTF.

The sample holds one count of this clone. The CDR3 region is CASSMWGAGANVLTF. The CDR3 bases are TGTGCCAGTAGTATGTGGGGAGCTGGGGCCAACGTCCTGACTTTC. The chain uses TRBV19 and TRBJ2-6; D might be TRBD2 (5 bases). V was trimmed by 3 bases and J by 2 bases, leaving 8 bases between them. The germline V gene encodes CDR1 LNHDA and CDR2 SQIVND (reference sequence). This CDR3 region has 15 residues.

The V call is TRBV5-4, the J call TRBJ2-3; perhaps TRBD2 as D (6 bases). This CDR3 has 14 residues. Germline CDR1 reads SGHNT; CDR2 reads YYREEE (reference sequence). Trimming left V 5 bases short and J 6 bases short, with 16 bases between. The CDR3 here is CASSRDSRGDTQYF. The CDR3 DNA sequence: TGTGCCAGCAGTCGGGACTCCCGGGGTGATACGCAGTATTTT.

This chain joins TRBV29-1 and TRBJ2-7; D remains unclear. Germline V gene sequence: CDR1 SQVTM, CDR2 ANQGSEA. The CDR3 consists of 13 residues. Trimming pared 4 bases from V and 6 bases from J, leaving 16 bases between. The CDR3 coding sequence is TGCAGCGTTGTTTCTGAGCCGTACGTCGAGCAGTACTTC. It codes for CSVVSEPYVEQYF.

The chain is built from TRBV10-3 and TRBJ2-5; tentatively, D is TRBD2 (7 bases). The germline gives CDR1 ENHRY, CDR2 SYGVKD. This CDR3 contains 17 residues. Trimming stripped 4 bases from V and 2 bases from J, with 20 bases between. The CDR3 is CAISGGGGSMLQETQYF. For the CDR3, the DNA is TGTGCCATCAGTGGAGGGGGGGGGTCAATGCTGCAAGAGACCCAGTACTTC.

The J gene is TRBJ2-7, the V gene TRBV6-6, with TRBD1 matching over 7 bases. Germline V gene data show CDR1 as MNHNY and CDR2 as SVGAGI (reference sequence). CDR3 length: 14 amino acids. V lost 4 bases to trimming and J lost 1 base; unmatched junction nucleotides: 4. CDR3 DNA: TGTGCCAGCAGTTCCGGGACAGCATCCTACGAGCAGTACTTC. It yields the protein CASSSGTASYEQYF.

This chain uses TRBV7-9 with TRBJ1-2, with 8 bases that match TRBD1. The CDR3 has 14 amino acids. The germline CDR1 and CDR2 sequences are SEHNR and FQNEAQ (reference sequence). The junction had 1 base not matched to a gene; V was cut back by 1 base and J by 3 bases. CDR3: CASSLEQGDYGYTF. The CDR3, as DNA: TGTGCCAGCAGCTTAGAACAGGGGGACTATGGCTACACCTTC. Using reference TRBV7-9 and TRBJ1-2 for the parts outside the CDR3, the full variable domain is DTGVSQNPRHKITKRGQNVTFRCDPISEHNRLYWYRQTLGQGPEFLTYFQNEAQLEKSRLLSDRFSAERPKGSFSTLEIQRTEQGDSAMYLCASSLEQGDYGYTFGSGTRLTVV.

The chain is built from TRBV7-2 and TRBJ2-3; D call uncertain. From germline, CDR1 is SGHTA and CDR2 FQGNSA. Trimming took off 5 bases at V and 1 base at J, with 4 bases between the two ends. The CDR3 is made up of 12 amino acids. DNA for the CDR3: TGTGCCAGCAGCCCAGGCACAGATACGCAGTATTTT. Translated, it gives CASSPGTDTQYF.

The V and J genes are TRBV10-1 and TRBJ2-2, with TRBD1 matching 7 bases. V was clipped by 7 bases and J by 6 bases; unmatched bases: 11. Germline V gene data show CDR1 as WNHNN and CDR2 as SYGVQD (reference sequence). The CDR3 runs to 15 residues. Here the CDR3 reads CASKYDREGSGELFF. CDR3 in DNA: TGCGCCAGCAAATACGACAGGGAAGGATCCGGGGAGCTGTTTTTT.

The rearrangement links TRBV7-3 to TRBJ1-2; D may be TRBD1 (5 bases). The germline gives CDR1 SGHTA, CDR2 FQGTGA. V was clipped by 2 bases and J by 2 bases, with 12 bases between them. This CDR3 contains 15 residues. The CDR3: CASSLSAGKNYGYTF. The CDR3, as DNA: TGTGCCAGCAGCTTATCGGCAGGGAAAAACTATGGCTACACCTTC.

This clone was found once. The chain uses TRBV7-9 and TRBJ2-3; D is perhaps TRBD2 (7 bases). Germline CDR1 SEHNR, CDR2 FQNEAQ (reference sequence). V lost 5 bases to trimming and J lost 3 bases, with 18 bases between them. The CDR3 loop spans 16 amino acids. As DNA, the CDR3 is TGTGCCAGCAGCCAGCGGGACATGCCTTGGACAGATACGCAGTATTTT. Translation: CASSQRDMPWTDTQYF.

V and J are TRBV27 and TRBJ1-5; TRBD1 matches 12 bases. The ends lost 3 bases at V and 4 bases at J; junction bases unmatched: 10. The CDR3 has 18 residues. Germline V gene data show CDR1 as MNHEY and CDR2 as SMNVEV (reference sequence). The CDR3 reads CASSFSGGQGAGNQPQHF. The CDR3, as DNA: TGTGCCAGCAGTTTTTCAGGGGGACAGGGGGCTGGGAATCAGCCCCAGCATTTT.